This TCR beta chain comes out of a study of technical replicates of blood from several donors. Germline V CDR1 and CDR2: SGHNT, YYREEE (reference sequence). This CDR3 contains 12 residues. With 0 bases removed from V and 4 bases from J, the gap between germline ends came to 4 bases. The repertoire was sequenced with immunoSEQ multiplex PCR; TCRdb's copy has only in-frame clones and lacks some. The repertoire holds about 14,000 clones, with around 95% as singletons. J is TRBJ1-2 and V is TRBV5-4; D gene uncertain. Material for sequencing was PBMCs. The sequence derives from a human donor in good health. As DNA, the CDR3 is TGTGCCAGCAGCTTGGACATCTATGGCTACACCTTC. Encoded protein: CASSLDIYGYTF.